This is a list of T cell receptor beta chains from one sample in a study of T cell repertoires in cytomegalovirus infection. TCRdb used MiXCR to reprocess the reads, holding one entry per CDR3 protein. This table has about 250,000 distinct CDR3 sequences, about 5.9% appearing once. The sequenced sample was PBMCs. Every receptor here comes from a human donor in good health (CMV status not recorded). Some clones in this sample may be carry-over from other donors' samples. The CDR3 runs from the conserved cysteine through the conserved F or W. A D gene is named only where the DNA matches it firmly. Rows give clone size only sometimes, using once, few, many, or a class for an expanded clone.

v_call	d_call	j_call	clone_size	cdr3_nt	cdr3_aa
TRBV5-6	-	TRBJ1-2	many	TGTGCCAGCAGCTTTACAGGGATAGGTAACTATGGCTACACCTTC	CASSFTGIGNYGYTF
TRBV20-1	-	TRBJ1-2	many	TGCAGTGCTAGAGGGTCGAATGGCTACACCTTC	CSARGSNGYTF
TRBV12-3/TRBV12-4	-	TRBJ1-6	-	TGTGCCAGCAGTTTTCGAGTCGTCGGGGCACTGACGGATTCACCCCTCCACTTT	CASSFRVVGALTDSPLHF
TRBV28	-	TRBJ1-2	many	TGTGCCAGCAGTTTATTGGGGGCAGGAGGTGGCTACACCTTC	CASSLLGAGGGYTF
TRBV6-6	-	TRBJ2-7	many	TGTGCCAGCAGTAGAAACAGGGAGGGCTACGAGCAGTACTTC	CASSRNREGYEQYF
TRBV20-1	-	TRBJ1-5	many	TGCAGTGCTAGAGATCCTAATCAGCCCCAGCATTTT	CSARDPNQPQHF
TRBV7-2	-	TRBJ2-4	many	TGTGCCAGCAGCTTAGGCGGAAAAGCCAAAAACATTCAGTACTTC	CASSLGGKAKNIQYF
TRBV6-2/TRBV6-3	-	TRBJ2-7	many	TGTGCCAGCAGTTACGAGGGAAGGACTTTCGAGCAGTACTTC	CASSYEGRTFEQYF
TRBV5-1	-	TRBJ1-4	many	TGCGCCAGCAGCTTGGCCCTCGGAGGGGGTTCTAATGAAAAACTGTTTTTT	CASSLALGGGSNEKLFF
TRBV20-1	-	TRBJ1-4	many	TGCAGTGCTAGAGTCGCCGGGATGTATGAAAAACTGTTTTTT	CSARVAGMYEKLFF
TRBV12-3/TRBV12-4	-	TRBJ1-5	many	TGTGCCAGCAGTTTCGGTCAGCCCCAGCATTTT	CASSFGQPQHF
TRBV4-1	-	TRBJ2-1	many	TGCGCCAGCAGCCAGGGTAACAATGAGCAGTTCTTC	CASSQGNNEQFF
TRBV6-5	-	TRBJ1-1	many	TGTGCCAGCAGTTACTCTCCAGATCACACTGAAGCTTTCTTT	CASSYSPDHTEAFF
TRBV10-3	TRBD1	TRBJ1-2	few	TGTGCCATCAGGGACAGGGAGGGTTCCAACTATGGCTACACCTTC	CAIRDREGSNYGYTF
TRBV10-3	-	TRBJ2-1	many	TGTGCCATCAGTGGTCCGGGACCCCCCCGTCTTGAGCAGTTCTTC	CAISGPGPPRLEQFF
TRBV6-2/TRBV6-3	-	TRBJ1-1	many	TGTGCCAGCAGTTACGGGCCAGGGGAAGCTTTCTTT	CASSYGPGEAFF
TRBV20-1	-	TRBJ2-1	many	TGCAGTGCTATTTCGGGACTCTTCTACAATGAGCAGTTCTTC	CSAISGLFYNEQFF
TRBV30	TRBD1	TRBJ2-7	many	TGTGCCTGGAGTGTAGGACAGGGCGAGCAGTACTTC	CAWSVGQGEQYF
TRBV4-3	-	TRBJ2-5	many	TGCGCCAGCAGCCAAGTTTGGCCCCAAGAGACCCAGTACTTC	CASSQVWPQETQYF
TRBV20-1	TRBD2	TRBJ2-1	many	TGCAGTGCTCCTCTAGCGGGGGTCTACAATGAGCAGTTCTTC	CSAPLAGVYNEQFF
TRBV19	-	TRBJ2-3	many	TGTGCCGGCCGGGCATTGGGTGGAGGCACAGATACGCAGTATTTT	CAGRALGGGTDTQYF
TRBV7-3	-	TRBJ1-1	many	TGTGCCAGCAGCTTACGGGCAGGAGAGGTGGGCGCTTTCTTT	CASSLRAGEVGAFF
TRBV28	-	TRBJ2-2	many	TGTGCCAGCAGTCAAGGGCCTGGCACCGGGGAGCTGTTTTTT	CASSQGPGTGELFF
TRBV15	-	TRBJ2-2	many	TGTGCCACCAGCAGAGATAGGACAGCCGGGGAGCTGTTTTTT	CATSRDRTAGELFF
TRBV12-3/TRBV12-4	TRBD1	TRBJ2-5	many	TGTGCCAGCAGCCTAGGACAGGGTCAAGAGACCCAGTACTTC	CASSLGQGQETQYF
TRBV4-1	-	TRBJ2-5	many	TGCGCCAGCAGCCAAGGGACACGGCAAGAGACCCAGTACTTC	CASSQGTRQETQYF
TRBV18	-	TRBJ1-2	-	TGTGCCAGCTCCCAAGGGACGTCGGGCTACACCTTC	CASSQGTSGYTF
TRBV19	-	TRBJ1-5	many	TGTGCCAGTAGTTGGGCAGAGTATAGCAATCAGCCCCAGCATTTT	CASSWAEYSNQPQHF